The rows below give T cell receptor beta chains drawn from one sample of a study of identical twins. Via MiXCR, TCRdb re-called the 5' RACE reads, giving one row per CDR3 protein. Of just under 650,000 distinct CDR3 sequences listed, about 7% are singletons. This same sample was also part of a study on yellow fever vaccine responses in identical twins.

The sample was PBMCs. These receptors came from a woman under 30 in good health. The CDR3 runs from the conserved cysteine through the conserved F or W. The D gene is left open where the match is weak. Clone size appears in some rows only: once, few, many, or a class for an expanded clone.

size: NA; V: TRBV7-9; J: TRBJ1-6; D: NA; DNA: TGTGCCAGCAGCTCCGGAGGGTTGGGGACACCCCTCCACTTT; CDR3: CASSSGGLGTPLHF
size: few; V: TRBV24-1; J: TRBJ1-5; D: TRBD1; DNA: TGTGCCACCAGCGGCGGGACAGGGGGTAGCAATCAGCCCCAGCATTTT; CDR3: CATSGGTGGSNQPQHF
size: NA; V: TRBV29-1; J: TRBJ2-1; D: NA; DNA: TGCAGCGTTGCCGGGGGACCCGACCATAATCCCCTTCGGATTTACAATGAGCAGTTCTTC; CDR3: CSVAGGPDHNPLRIYNEQFF
size: few; V: TRBV4-1; J: TRBJ1-2; D: NA; DNA: TGCGCCAGCAGCCAAGTGGCCCGGGACAAAGTTGGCTACACCTTC; CDR3: CASSQVARDKVGYTF
size: few; V: TRBV4-1; J: TRBJ1-2; D: NA; DNA: TGCGCCAGCAGCCAGCTACAGGGAATGGATGGCTACACCTTC; CDR3: CASSQLQGMDGYTF
size: few; V: TRBV6-5; J: TRBJ1-2; D: TRBD1; DNA: TGTGCCAGCAGTCTACTGCAGGGGGGCGGCTACACCTTC; CDR3: CASSLLQGGGYTF
size: NA; V: TRBV4-1; J: TRBJ2-7; D: TRBD2; DNA: TGCGCCAGCAGCCAAGATCGGCCCAGACAGCGGGAGTCGTACGAGCAGTACTTC; CDR3: CASSQDRPRQRESYEQYF
size: NA; V: TRBV9; J: TRBJ2-4; D: NA; DNA: TGTGCCAGCAGCGCCTTTACTGGGGATGACATTCAGTACTTC; CDR3: CASSAFTGDDIQYF
size: many; V: TRBV15; J: TRBJ1-2; D: NA; DNA: TGTGCCACCAGCAGAGGGGTTCAGGGCCTGGAGGGCTACACCTTC; CDR3: CATSRGVQGLEGYTF
size: many; V: TRBV2; J: TRBJ1-4; D: NA; DNA: TGTGCCAGCAGTCGAAGGGAAGGGAGCGAAAAACTGTTTTTT; CDR3: CASSRREGSEKLFF
size: few; V: TRBV7-9; J: TRBJ2-1; D: NA; DNA: TGTGCCAGCAGCTTAGCGGGTCTACCAAGTAGCTATGAGCAGTTCTTC; CDR3: CASSLAGLPSSYEQFF
size: NA; V: TRBV10-3; J: TRBJ2-3; D: TRBD2; DNA: TGTGCCATCAGCCCATCCTCGACTAGCGGGGCATCAGATACGCAGTATTTT; CDR3: CAISPSSTSGASDTQYF
size: few; V: TRBV2; J: TRBJ2-1; D: NA; DNA: TGTGCCAGCAGAAGTCAGGGGTCCCCGGGGAATGAGCAGTTCTTC; CDR3: CASRSQGSPGNEQFF
size: few; V: TRBV28; J: TRBJ2-5; D: TRBD2; DNA: TGTGCCAGCAGACGAGGACTAGCAGATTTCCTCCAAGAGACCCAGTACTTC; CDR3: CASRRGLADFLQETQYF
size: few; V: TRBV5-1; J: TRBJ2-2; D: NA; DNA: TGCGCCAGCAGCTCTCTGGGACCCGGGGAGCTGTTTTTT; CDR3: CASSSLGPGELFF
size: few; V: TRBV29-1; J: TRBJ2-7; D: TRBD2; DNA: TGCAGCGTTGTGGTAGCGGGAGGGGGAGGAGGCAGGTCCTACGAGCAGTACTTC; CDR3: CSVVVAGGGGGRSYEQYF
size: few; V: TRBV7-9; J: TRBJ1-1; D: NA; DNA: TGTGCCAGCAGCTTAGGTTGGGAGGGCACTGAAGCTTTCTTT; CDR3: CASSLGWEGTEAFF
size: few; V: TRBV29-1; J: TRBJ2-5; D: TRBD2; DNA: TGCAGCGCGACTAGCGGCCAAGAGACCCAGTACTTC; CDR3: CSATSGQETQYF
size: NA; V: TRBV5-1; J: TRBJ2-1; D: TRBD2; DNA: TGCGCCAGCAGCCCGGCAGCGGGAGGATCCTACAATGAGCAGTTCTTC; CDR3: CASSPAAGGSYNEQFF
size: many; V: TRBV12-3/TRBV12-4; J: TRBJ1-2; D: TRBD1; DNA: TGTGCCAGCACCCTTGGGTTAGGGACAGGGAGCTATGGCTACACCTTC; CDR3: CASTLGLGTGSYGYTF
size: many; V: TRBV3-1; J: TRBJ2-3; D: NA; DNA: TGTGCCAGCAGCCCAGTACCAGCGGGCACGGATACGCAGTATTTT; CDR3: CASSPVPAGTDTQYF
size: few; V: TRBV7-2; J: TRBJ2-5; D: NA; DNA: TGTGCCAGCAGCTTTGGGGTCGTAGAGACCCAGTACTTC; CDR3: CASSFGVVETQYF
size: many; V: TRBV25-1; J: TRBJ1-2; D: NA; DNA: TGTGCCAGCAGTGAAAACCCCCGGGTGGAACGGGATGGCTACACCTTC; CDR3: CASSENPRVERDGYTF
size: few; V: TRBV5-5; J: TRBJ2-1; D: NA; DNA: TGTGCCAGCAGCTTGGATGGGACGGTCGACTACAATGAGCAGTTCTTC; CDR3: CASSLDGTVDYNEQFF
size: few; V: TRBV12-3/TRBV12-4; J: TRBJ1-1; D: NA; DNA: TGTGCCAGCAGTCCGCGAACCACTGAAGCTTTCTTT; CDR3: CASSPRTTEAFF
size: many; V: TRBV27; J: TRBJ2-3; D: NA; DNA: TGTGCCATTCTCTGGCCCAGTGGGCCCACAGATACGCAGTATTTT; CDR3: CAILWPSGPTDTQYF
size: many; V: TRBV5-1; J: TRBJ2-1; D: TRBD2; DNA: TGCGCCAGCAGCTTTTCCGGGAGGAAGGTAGGCAATGAGCAGTTCTTC; CDR3: CASSFSGRKVGNEQFF
size: NA; V: TRBV20-1; J: TRBJ2-1; D: TRBD1; DNA: TGCAGTGCTAGAGATCAGCGGGACAGGGGATACAATGAGCAGTTCTTC; CDR3: CSARDQRDRGYNEQFF
size: NA; V: TRBV7-8; J: TRBJ2-7; D: NA; DNA: TGTGCCAGCAGCTTAGAGGTCAGAACCTACGAGCAGTACTTC; CDR3: CASSLEVRTYEQYF
size: many; V: TRBV4-2; J: TRBJ2-3; D: TRBD2; DNA: TGTGCCAGCAGCCACCCGGGGGGGCTCACAGATACGCAGTATTTT; CDR3: CASSHPGGLTDTQYF
size: NA; V: TRBV28; J: TRBJ2-5; D: NA; DNA: TGTGCCAGTTGGGGGGTAGGGGGCAAGGAGACCCAGTACTTC; CDR3: CASWGVGGKETQYF
size: few; V: TRBV4-1; J: TRBJ1-6; D: NA; DNA: TGCGCCAGCAGCCAAGATCAAGCGGCGAATTCACCCCTCCACTTT; CDR3: CASSQDQAANSPLHF
size: many; V: TRBV3-1; J: TRBJ2-7; D: NA; DNA: TGTGCCAGCAGCCAAGACCCAGCCTACGAGCAGTACTTC; CDR3: CASSQDPAYEQYF
size: few; V: TRBV10-3; J: TRBJ1-5; D: NA; DNA: TGTGCCATCAGTGACGGGTCTGGGAGCAATCAGCCCCAGCATTTT; CDR3: CAISDGSGSNQPQHF
size: few; V: TRBV7-2; J: TRBJ2-3; D: NA; DNA: TGTGCCAGCAGAGCTTCCGTATATCGGGAGAGGGATACGCAGTATTTT; CDR3: CASRASVYRERDTQYF
size: few; V: TRBV28; J: TRBJ2-3; D: TRBD1; DNA: TGTGCCAGCAGGGGGACAGGCTTATTGGCAGATACGCAGTATTTT; CDR3: CASRGTGLLADTQYF
size: NA; V: TRBV7-8; J: TRBJ2-7; D: NA; DNA: TGTGCCAGCAGCTTACGGATCTCCTACGAGCAGTACTTC; CDR3: CASSLRISYEQYF
size: NA; V: TRBV12-3/TRBV12-4; J: TRBJ1-1; D: TRBD1; DNA: TGTGCCAGCAGGGACAGGGGGCTTATTACTGAAGCTTTCTTT; CDR3: CASRDRGLITEAFF
size: NA; V: TRBV10-2; J: TRBJ2-7; D: NA; DNA: TGCGCCAGCAGTGAAAACTTAACCCCGGGCGAGCAGTACTTC; CDR3: CASSENLTPGEQYF
size: few; V: TRBV12-3/TRBV12-4; J: TRBJ2-1; D: TRBD2; DNA: TGTGCCAGCAGCGATTTAGGGCTAGCGGGGGGCTACAATGAGCAGTTCTTC; CDR3: CASSDLGLAGGYNEQFF
size: NA; V: TRBV6-5; J: TRBJ2-7; D: NA; DNA: TGTGCCAGCAGAGAAAACTACGAGCAGTACTTC; CDR3: CASRENYEQYF
size: many; V: TRBV12-3/TRBV12-4; J: TRBJ2-7; D: TRBD1; DNA: TGTGCCAGCAGTTTGGACAGGGGTCTCCTCTACGAGCAGTACTTC; CDR3: CASSLDRGLLYEQYF
size: NA; V: TRBV12-3/TRBV12-4; J: TRBJ1-6; D: NA; DNA: TGTGCCAGCAGTTCCAGAGAGGGTAATTCACCCCTCCACTTT; CDR3: CASSSREGNSPLHF
size: NA; V: TRBV20-1; J: TRBJ2-2; D: TRBD2; DNA: TGCAGTGCTCTTACTAGCGGGGGAGGCACCGGGGAGCTGTTTTTT; CDR3: CSALTSGGGTGELFF